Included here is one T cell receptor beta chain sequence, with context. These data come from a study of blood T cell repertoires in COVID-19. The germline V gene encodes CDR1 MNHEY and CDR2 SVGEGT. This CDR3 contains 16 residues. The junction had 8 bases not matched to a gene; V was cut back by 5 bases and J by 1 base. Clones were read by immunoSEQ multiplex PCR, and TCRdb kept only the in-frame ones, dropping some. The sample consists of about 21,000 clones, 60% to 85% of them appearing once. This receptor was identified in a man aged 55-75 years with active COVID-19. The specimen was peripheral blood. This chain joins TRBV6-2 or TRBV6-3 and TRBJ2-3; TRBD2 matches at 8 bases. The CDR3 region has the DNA TGTGCCAGCAGTGAGACTAGCGAGGGTGGCACAGATACGCAGTATTTT. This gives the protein CASSETSEGGTDTQYF.